Listed here are 8 T cell receptor beta chains from one sample, sequenced in a study of CD4 T cells in relation to SARS-CoV-2 and coronaviruses. This table comes from immunoSEQ multiplex PCR, and its TCRdb copy is limited to in-frame clones, with some not included. The table shows tens of thousands of clones, with 75% to 90% occurring only once. Sequences were obtained from memory CD4+ T cells from PBMCs. The source of these receptors is an adult with COVID-19.

The CDR3 DNA follows: TGTGCCAGCAGCCAAGATAGGGGGTTGAGTGGCTACACCTTC. Its protein product is CASSQDRGLSGYTF. The chain carries TRBV14 and TRBJ1-2, with a tentative D call TRBD1 (6 bases). The CDR3 is 14 residues long. Trimming cost V 0 bases and J 7 bases, with 12 bases left between them. Germline CDR1 is SGHDN and CDR2 is FVKESK.

The J gene is TRBJ1-5, the V gene TRBV29-1; D perhaps matches TRBD1 (6 bases). In germline, CDR1 is SQVTM, CDR2 ANQGSEA. V was shortened by 5 bases and J by 6 bases, with 17 bases between the two germline ends. The length of the CDR3 is 14 residues. CDR3 in amino acids: CSVRRGGGGQPQHF. CDR3 DNA: TGCAGCGTTCGTCGCGGGGGGGGCGGTCAGCCCCAGCATTTT.

The count of this clone is one. This chain links TRBV2 with TRBJ2-5, with D possibly TRBD1 on 6 matching bases. The V end lost 6 bases, the J end lost 1 base, and 15 bases lay between the germline ends. This CDR3 contains 15 residues. Germline V gene lookup returns CDR1 SNHLY and CDR2 FYNNEI. The CDR3 reads CASRRRDTGQETQYF. For the CDR3, the DNA is TGTGCCAGCAGGCGCCGGGACACGGGCCAAGAGACCCAGTACTTC. The full variable domain, rest sourced from reference TRBV2 and TRBJ2-5, is EPEVTQTPSHQVTQMGQEVILRCVPISNHLYFYWYRQILGQKVEFLVSFYNNEISEKSEIFDDQFSVERPDGSNFTLKIRSTKLEDSAMYFCASRRRDTGQETQYFGPGTRLLVL.

V is TRBV6-1 and J is TRBJ1-3; possible D gene TRBD1, 6 bases. The germline V gene encodes CDR1 MNHNS and CDR2 SASEGT. Trimming removed 3 bases from V and 3 bases from J, with 9 bases in between. The CDR3 loop spans 14 amino acids. The CDR3 DNA sequence: TGTGCCAGCAGTGACAGGGGAGGTGGAAACACCATATATTTT. Protein product: CASSDRGGGNTIYF.

This clone was recorded a few times. The V call is TRBV2, the J call TRBJ2-4, with D perhaps matching TRBD2 (5 bases). The CDR3 consists of 16 residues. CDR1 SNHLY and CDR2 FYNNEI come from the germline V gene. Trimming took off 5 bases at V and 9 bases at J, with 23 bases between the two ends. The DNA of the CDR3 is TGTGCCAGCAGTCCTGAAGGACTTTCGCCGGGGAGCATTCAGTACTTC. This codes for CASSPEGLSPGSIQYF.

J is TRBJ2-7 and V is TRBV10-3, with unresolved D. V dropped 1 base and J dropped 7 bases, with 11 bases sitting between them. Germline V gives CDR1 ENHRY, CDR2 SYGVKD. This CDR3 has 13 residues. CDR3 amino acids: CAISELMVEEQYF. In DNA form, the CDR3 reads TGTGCCATCAGTGAGTTAATGGTGGAAGAGCAGTACTTC.

This chain connects TRBV5-6 to TRBJ1-2, with D tentatively TRBD1 (6 bases). Germline values: CDR1 SGHDT, CDR2 YYEEEE. With 1 base removed from V and 3 bases from J, the gap between germline ends came to 10 bases. The CDR3 covers 14 residues. CDR3 DNA sequence: TGTGCCAGCAGCTTGACAGGGCCAGACTATGGCTACACCTTC. Amino acid sequence: CASSLTGPDYGYTF.

This chain connects TRBV29-1 to TRBJ2-7; D is possibly TRBD2 (6 bases). V dropped 6 bases and J dropped 1 base, with 19 bases sitting between them. Germline V gene lookup returns CDR1 SQVTM and CDR2 ANQGSEA. This CDR3 comprises 15 residues. CDR3: CSVPGGSGVSYEQYF. CDR3 nucleotide sequence: TGCAGCGTCCCTGGGGGGTCTGGGGTTTCCTACGAGCAGTACTTC.